Below, one T cell receptor (beta chain) is given with its context. The sample contains more than one DNA sequence encoding this CDR3. The source of the sample is a study of blood T cell repertoires in COVID-19. Study-wide background: The samples span acute and convalescent COVID-19 from the United States, Italy and Spain.

Germline CDR1 DFQATT, CDR2 SNEGSKA (reference sequence). CDR3 length: 11 residues. V dropped 6 bases and J dropped 0 bases, with 4 bases sitting between them. In the study's own analysis: Reference gene primer amplification gave nucleated cell count estimates. Measured with immunoSEQ multiplex PCR; TCRdb has only the in-frame clones, and not every one. V, J and clone size are those of that table, while D and trimming were read from the DNA. The data show over 150,000 clones, with nearly 90% seen just once and over 15% held by the top ten. The sequenced sample was peripheral blood. The V call is TRBV20-1, the J call TRBJ2-3; D call uncertain. This receptor was obtained from a man over 45 with COVID-19, enrolled during active disease. The CDR3 DNA reads as TGCAGTGCCACAAGCACAGATACGCAGTATTTT. This codes for CSATSTDTQYF.